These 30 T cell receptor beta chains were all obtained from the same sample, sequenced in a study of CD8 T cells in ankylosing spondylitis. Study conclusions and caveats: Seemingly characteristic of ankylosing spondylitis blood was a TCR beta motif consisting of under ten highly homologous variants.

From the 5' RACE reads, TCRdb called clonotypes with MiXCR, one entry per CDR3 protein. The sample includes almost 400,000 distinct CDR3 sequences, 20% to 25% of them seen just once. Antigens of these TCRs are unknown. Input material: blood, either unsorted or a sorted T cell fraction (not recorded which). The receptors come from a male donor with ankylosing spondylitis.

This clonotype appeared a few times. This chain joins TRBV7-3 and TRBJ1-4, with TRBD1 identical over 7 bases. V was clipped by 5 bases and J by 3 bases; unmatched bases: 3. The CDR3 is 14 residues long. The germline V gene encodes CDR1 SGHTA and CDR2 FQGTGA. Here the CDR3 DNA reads TGTGCCAGCAGCCGGGACAGCGCTAATGAAAAACTGTTTTTT. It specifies CASSRDSANEKLFF. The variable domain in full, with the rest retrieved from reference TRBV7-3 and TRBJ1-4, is GAGVSQTPSNKVTEKGKYVELRCDPISGHTALYWYRQSLGQGPEFLIYFQGTGAADDSGLPNDRFFAVRPEGSVSTLKIQRTERGDSAVYLCASSRDSANEKLFFGSGTQLSVL.

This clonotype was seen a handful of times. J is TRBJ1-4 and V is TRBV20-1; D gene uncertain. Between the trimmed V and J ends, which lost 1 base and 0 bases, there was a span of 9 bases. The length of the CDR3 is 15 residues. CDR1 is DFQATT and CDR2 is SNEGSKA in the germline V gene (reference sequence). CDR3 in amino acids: CSARVGPATNEKLFF. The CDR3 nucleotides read TGCAGTGCTAGAGTGGGTCCAGCAACTAATGAAAAACTGTTTTTT.

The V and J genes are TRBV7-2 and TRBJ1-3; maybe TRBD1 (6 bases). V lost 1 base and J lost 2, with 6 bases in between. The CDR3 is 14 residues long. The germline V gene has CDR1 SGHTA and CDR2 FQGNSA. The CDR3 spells CASSLGTAGNTIYF. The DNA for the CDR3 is TGTGCCAGCAGCTTAGGGACAGCTGGAAACACCATATATTTT.

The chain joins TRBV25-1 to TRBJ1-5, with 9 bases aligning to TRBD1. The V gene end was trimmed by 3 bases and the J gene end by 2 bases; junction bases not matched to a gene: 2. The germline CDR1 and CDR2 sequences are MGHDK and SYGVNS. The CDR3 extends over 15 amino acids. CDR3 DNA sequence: TGTGCCAGCAGTGACCGGACAGGGGGCAATCAGCCCCAGCATTTT. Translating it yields CASSDRTGGNQPQHF.

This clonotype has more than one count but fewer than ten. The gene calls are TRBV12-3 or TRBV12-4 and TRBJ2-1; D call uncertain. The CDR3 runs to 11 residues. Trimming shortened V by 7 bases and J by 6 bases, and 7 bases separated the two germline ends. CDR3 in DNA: TGTGCCAGCAATCGTCGCAATGAGCAGTTCTTC. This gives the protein CASNRRNEQFF.

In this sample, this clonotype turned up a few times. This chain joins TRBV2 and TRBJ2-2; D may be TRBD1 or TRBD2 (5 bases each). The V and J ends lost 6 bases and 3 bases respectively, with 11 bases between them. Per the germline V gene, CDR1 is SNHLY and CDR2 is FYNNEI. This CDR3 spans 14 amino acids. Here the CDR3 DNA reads TGTGCCAGCAGAGGGGACCGATACACCGGGGAGCTGTTTTTT. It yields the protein CASRGDRYTGELFF.

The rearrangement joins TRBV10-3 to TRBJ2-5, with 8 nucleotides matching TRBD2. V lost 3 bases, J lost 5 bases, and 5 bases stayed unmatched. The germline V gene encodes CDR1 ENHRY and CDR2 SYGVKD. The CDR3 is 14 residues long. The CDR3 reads CAISEWTSQETQYF. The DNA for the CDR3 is TGTGCCATCAGTGAATGGACTAGCCAGGAGACCCAGTACTTC.

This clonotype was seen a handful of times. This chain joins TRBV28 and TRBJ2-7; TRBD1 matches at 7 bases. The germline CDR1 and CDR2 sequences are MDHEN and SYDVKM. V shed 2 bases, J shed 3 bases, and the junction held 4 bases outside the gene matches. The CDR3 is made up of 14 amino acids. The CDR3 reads CASSLPGQSYEQYF. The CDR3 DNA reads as TGTGCCAGCAGTTTACCGGGACAGAGCTACGAGCAGTACTTC.

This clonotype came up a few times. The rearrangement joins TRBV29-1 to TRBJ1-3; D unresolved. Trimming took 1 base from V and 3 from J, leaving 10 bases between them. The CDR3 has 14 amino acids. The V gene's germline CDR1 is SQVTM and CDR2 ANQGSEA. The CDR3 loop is CSVEVPIFGNTIYF. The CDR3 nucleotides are TGCAGCGTTGAAGTTCCTATCTTTGGAAACACCATATATTTT.

This CDR3 is CASSQDGAGQETQYF. CDR3 nucleotide sequence: TGCGCCAGCAGCCAAGATGGGGCAGGACAAGAGACCCAGTACTTC. The chain employs TRBV4-3 and TRBJ2-5; TRBD1 is a possible D gene (5 bases). V gave up 0 bases and J gave up 2 bases, with 10 bases separating them. The CDR3 loop spans 15 amino acids. Germline V CDR1 and CDR2: LGHNA, YSLEER.

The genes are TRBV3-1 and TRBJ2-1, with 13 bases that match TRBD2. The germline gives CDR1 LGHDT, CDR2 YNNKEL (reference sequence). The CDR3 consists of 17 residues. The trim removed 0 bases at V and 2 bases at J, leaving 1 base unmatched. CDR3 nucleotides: TGTGCCAGCAGCCAAGAACTAGCGGGAGGGACCTACAATGAGCAGTTCTTC. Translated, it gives CASSQELAGGTYNEQFF.

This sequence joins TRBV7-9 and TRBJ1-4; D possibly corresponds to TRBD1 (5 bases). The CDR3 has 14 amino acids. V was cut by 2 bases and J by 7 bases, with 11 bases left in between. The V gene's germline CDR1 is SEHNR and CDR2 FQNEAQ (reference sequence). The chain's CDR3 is CASSLRGVGEKLFF. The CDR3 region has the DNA TGTGCCAGCAGCTTAAGAGGGGTTGGTGAAAAACTGTTTTTT.

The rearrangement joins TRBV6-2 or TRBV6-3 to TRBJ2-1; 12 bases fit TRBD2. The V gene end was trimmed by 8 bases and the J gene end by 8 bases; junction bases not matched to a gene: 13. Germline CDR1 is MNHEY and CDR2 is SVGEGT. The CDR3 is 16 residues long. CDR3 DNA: TGTGCCAGCCGACAGCGAGGGCTAGCGGGAGGGGATGAGCAGTTCTTC. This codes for CASRQRGLAGGDEQFF.

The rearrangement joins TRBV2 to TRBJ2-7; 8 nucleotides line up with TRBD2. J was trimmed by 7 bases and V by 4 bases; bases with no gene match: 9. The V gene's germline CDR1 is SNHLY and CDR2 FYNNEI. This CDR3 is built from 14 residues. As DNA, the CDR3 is TGTGCCAGCAGTGTATCGGGAGGGTACGGGGAGCAGTACTTC. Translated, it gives CASSVSGGYGEQYF.

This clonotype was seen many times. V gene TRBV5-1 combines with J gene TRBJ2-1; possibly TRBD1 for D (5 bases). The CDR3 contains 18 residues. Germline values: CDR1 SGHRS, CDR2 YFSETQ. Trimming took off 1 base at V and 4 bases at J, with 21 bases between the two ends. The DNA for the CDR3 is TGCGCCAGCAGCTTGTACCCTAGACAGATCCAGCGATACAATGAGCAGTTCTTC. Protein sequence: CASSLYPRQIQRYNEQFF.

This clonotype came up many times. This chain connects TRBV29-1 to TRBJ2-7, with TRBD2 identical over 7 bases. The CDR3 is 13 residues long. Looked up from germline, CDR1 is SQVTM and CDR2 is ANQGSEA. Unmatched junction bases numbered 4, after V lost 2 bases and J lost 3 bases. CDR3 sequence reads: CSVEIAGVYEQYF. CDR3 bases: TGCAGCGTTGAAATTGCGGGAGTCTACGAGCAGTACTTC.

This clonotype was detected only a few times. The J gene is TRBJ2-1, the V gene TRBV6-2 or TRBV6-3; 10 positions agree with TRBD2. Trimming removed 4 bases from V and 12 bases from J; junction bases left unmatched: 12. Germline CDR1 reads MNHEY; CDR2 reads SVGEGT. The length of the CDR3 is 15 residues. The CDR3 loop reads CASSSRGLAERRQFF. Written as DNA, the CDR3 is TGTGCCAGCAGTTCCCGAGGACTAGCGGAGCGGCGGCAGTTCTTC.

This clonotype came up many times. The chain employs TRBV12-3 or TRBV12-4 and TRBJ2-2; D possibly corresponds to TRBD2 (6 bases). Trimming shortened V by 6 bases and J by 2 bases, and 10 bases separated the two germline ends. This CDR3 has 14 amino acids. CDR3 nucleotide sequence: TGTGCCAGCAGGGCGGGGCTCAACACCGGGGAGCTGTTTTTT. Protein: CASRAGLNTGELFF.

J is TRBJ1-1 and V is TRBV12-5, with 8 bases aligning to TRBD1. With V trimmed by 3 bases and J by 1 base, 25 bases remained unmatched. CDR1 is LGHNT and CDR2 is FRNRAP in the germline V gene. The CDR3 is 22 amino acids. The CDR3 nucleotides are TGTGCTAGTGGTTTTTCCCACCACCAACCGGGACAGGTACCAATGGAGAACACTGAAGCTTTCTTT. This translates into CASGFSHHQPGQVPMENTEAFF.

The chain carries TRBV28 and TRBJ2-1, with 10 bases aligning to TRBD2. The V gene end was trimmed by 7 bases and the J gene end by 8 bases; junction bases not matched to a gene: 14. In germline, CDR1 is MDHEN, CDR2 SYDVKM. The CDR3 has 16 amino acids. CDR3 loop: CASNPGPAGGWHEQFF. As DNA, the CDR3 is TGTGCCAGCAATCCCGGGCCAGCGGGAGGGTGGCATGAGCAGTTCTTC.

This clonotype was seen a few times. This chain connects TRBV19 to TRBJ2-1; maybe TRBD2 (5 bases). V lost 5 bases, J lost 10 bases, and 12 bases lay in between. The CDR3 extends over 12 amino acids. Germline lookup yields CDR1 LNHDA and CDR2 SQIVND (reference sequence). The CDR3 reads CASSPNRREQFF. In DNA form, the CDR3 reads TGTGCCAGTAGTCCGAATAGGAGGGAGCAGTTCTTC. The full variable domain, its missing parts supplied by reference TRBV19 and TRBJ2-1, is DGGITQSPKYLFRKEGQNVTLSCEQNLNHDAMYWYRQDPGQGLRLIYYSQIVNDFQKGDIAEGYSVSREKKESFPLTVTSAQKNPTAFYLCASSPNRREQFFGPGTRLTVL.

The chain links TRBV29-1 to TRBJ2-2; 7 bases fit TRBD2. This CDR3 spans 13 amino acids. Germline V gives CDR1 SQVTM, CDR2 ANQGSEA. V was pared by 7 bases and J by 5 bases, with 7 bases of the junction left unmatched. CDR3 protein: CSAEVGGTGELFF. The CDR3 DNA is TGCAGCGCGGAGGTGGGAGGGACCGGGGAGCTGTTTTTT.

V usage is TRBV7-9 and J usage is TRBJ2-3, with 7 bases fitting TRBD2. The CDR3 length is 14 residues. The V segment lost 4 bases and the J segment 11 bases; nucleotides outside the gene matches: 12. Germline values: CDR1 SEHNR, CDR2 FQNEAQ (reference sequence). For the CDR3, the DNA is TGTGCCAGCAGCTCCCTCTATGGCGGGAGTTTGCAGTATTTT. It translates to CASSSLYGGSLQYF.

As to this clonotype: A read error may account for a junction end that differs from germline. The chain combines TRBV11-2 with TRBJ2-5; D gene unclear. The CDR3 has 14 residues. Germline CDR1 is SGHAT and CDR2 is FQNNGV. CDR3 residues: CASSLDILLETQYF. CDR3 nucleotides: TGTGCCAGCAGCCTAGACATCCTCTTAGAGACCCAGTACTTC.

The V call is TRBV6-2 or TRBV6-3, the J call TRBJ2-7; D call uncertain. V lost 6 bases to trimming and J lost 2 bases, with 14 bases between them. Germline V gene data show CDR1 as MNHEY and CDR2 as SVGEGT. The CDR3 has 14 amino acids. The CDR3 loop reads CASRNGRQTYEQYF. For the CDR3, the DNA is TGTGCCAGCAGGAACGGACGGCAAACCTACGAGCAGTACTTC.

The CDR3 DNA reads as TGCAGTGCTAGAGATCGGGGGGGGAAAGCTTTCTTT. This encodes CSARDRGGKAFF. The rearrangement joins TRBV20-1 to TRBJ1-1; weak D call: TRBD1 (5 bases). The CDR3 spans 12 residues. The germline gives CDR1 DFQATT, CDR2 SNEGSKA (reference sequence). The ends were cut back, 0 bases at V and 9 bases at J, with 11 bases in the middle.

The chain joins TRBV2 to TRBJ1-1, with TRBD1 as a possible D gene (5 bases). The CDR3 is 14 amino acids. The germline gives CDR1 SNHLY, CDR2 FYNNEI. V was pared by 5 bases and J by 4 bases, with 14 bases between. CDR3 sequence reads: CASSSTGRSTEAFF. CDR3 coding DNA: TGTGCCAGCAGTAGTACAGGTCGTAGCACTGAAGCTTTCTTT.

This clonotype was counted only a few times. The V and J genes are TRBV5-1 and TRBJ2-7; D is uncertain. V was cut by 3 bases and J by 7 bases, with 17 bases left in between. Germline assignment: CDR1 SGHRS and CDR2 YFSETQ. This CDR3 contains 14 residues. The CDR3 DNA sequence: TGCGCCAGCAGCTCAAGTTCCACCTCGTGGGAGCAGTACTTC. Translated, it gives CASSSSSTSWEQYF. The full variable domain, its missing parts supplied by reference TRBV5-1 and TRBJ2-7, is KAGVTQTPRYLIKTRGQQVTLSCSPISGHRSVSWYQQTPGQGLQFLFEYFSETQRNKGNFPGRFSGRQFSNSRSEMNVSTLELGDSALYLCASSSSSTSWEQYFGPGTRLTVT.

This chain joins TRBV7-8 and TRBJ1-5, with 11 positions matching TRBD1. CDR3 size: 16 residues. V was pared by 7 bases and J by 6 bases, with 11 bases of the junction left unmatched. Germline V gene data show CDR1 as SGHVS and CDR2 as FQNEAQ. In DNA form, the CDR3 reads TGTGCCAGCACCGCCTCGGGACAGGGGGAAGGTCAGCCCCAGCATTTT. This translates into CASTASGQGEGQPQHF.

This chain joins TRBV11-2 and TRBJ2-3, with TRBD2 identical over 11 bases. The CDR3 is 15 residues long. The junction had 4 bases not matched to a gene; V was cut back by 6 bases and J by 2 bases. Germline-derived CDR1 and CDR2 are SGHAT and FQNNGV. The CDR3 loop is CASRLAGGLTDTQYF. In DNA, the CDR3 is TGTGCCAGCAGGCTAGCGGGAGGACTCACAGATACGCAGTATTTT.